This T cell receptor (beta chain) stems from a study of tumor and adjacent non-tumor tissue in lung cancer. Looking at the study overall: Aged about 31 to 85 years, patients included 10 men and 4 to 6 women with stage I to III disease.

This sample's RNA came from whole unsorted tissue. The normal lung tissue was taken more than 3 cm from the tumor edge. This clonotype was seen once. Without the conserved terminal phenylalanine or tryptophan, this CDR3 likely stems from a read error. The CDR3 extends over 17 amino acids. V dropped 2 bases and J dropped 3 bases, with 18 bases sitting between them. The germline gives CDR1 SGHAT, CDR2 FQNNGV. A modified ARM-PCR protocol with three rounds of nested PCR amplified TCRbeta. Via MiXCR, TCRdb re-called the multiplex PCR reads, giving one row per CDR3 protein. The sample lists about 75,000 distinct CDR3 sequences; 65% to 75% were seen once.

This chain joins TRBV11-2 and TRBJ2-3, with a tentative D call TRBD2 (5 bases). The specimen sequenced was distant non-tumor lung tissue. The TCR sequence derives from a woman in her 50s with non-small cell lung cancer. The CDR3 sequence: CASSLSPSWARTDTQYL. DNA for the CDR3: TGTGCCAGCAGCTTATCCCCTAGCTGGGCCCGGACAGATACGCAGTATCTT.